Below are 25 T cell receptor beta chains sequenced from a single sample in a study of early T cells in non-severe SARS-CoV-2 infection. MiXCR, run by TCRdb on the 5' RACE reads, gives a single entry per CDR3 protein. The sample has around 99,000 distinct CDR3 sequences, over 15% seen once; the top ten hold 5% to 5.5%. The sample was whole blood, taken at baseline. The receptors were gathered from an adult who was a healthcare worker with PCR-confirmed SARS-CoV-2 infection or an uninfected control (not recorded which).

V gene TRBV20-1 combines with J gene TRBJ2-7; TRBD2 matches at 11 bases. Germline trimming cut 0 bases from V and 6 bases from J; bases unmatched to any gene: 4. This CDR3 region has 14 residues. Germline V gives CDR1 DFQATT, CDR2 SNEGSKA (reference sequence). For the CDR3, the DNA is TGCAGTGCTAGAGACTCCGGGACTAGCGGCGAGCAGTACTTC. Encoded protein: CSARDSGTSGEQYF.

V gene TRBV20-1 combines with J gene TRBJ2-1, with 10 bases that match TRBD2. Germline assignment: CDR1 DFQATT and CDR2 SNEGSKA (reference sequence). The length of the CDR3 is 15 residues. The V segment lost 0 bases and the J segment 7 bases; nucleotides outside the gene matches: 6. CDR3 protein: CSARDRLAGANEQFF. CDR3 in DNA: TGCAGTGCTAGAGATCGGCTAGCGGGGGCAAATGAGCAGTTCTTC.

This clonotype was picked up a small number of times. V and J are TRBV12-3 or TRBV12-4 and TRBJ2-3; the D gene is possibly TRBD2 (5 bases). The CDR3 runs 15 residues. Trimming took off 5 bases at V and 1 base at J, with 13 bases between the two ends. CDR3 sequence reads: CASSPTLRGTDTQYF. CDR3 coding DNA: TGTGCCAGCAGTCCAACCCTGCGGGGCACAGATACGCAGTATTTT.

This sequence joins TRBV9 and TRBJ2-3, with D tentatively TRBD2 (7 bases). Germline loops: CDR1 SGDLS, CDR2 YYNGEE. V shed 4 bases and J shed 3 bases, with 15 bases lying between them. The CDR3 consists of 15 residues. This CDR3 reads CASSPPGGWTDTQYF. CDR3 sequence (DNA): TGTGCCAGCAGCCCCCCGGGGGGCTGGACAGATACGCAGTATTTT.

This sequence joins TRBV29-1 and TRBJ2-2; 7 nucleotides match TRBD1. The CDR3 has 15 amino acids. Germline trimming cut 6 bases from V and 5 bases from J; bases unmatched to any gene: 12. In germline, CDR1 is SQVTM, CDR2 ANQGSEA. The CDR3 reads CSVQGVLAATGELFF. DNA for the CDR3: TGCAGCGTGCAGGGGGTGTTAGCCGCAACCGGGGAGCTGTTTTTT.

V is TRBV6-6 and J is TRBJ1-1, with 10 bases lining up with TRBD1. Germline V gene data show CDR1 as MNHNY and CDR2 as SVGAGI (reference sequence). CDR3 length: 13 amino acids. The ends lost 2 bases at V and 8 bases at J; junction bases unmatched: 2. The CDR3 loop reads CASSYGTGAEAFF. The CDR3 DNA follows: TGTGCCAGCAGTTACGGGACAGGGGCAGAAGCTTTCTTT.

This clonotype showed up many times. The chain has TRBV28 and TRBJ1-1; D is perhaps TRBD1 (6 bases). There are 13 residues in the CDR3. Germline V lookup: CDR1 MDHEN, CDR2 SYDVKM. Trimming cost V 2 bases and J 5 bases, with 9 bases left between them. CDR3 nucleotide sequence: TGTGCCAGCAGTTTAGGGGGCCGAACTGAAGCTTTCTTT. It yields the protein CASSLGGRTEAFF. Using reference TRBV28 and TRBJ1-1 for the parts outside the CDR3, the full variable domain is DVKVTQSSRYLVKRTGEKVFLECVQDMDHENMFWYRQDPGLGLRLIYFSYDVKMKEKGDIPEGYSVSREKKERFSLILESASTNQTSMYLCASSLGGRTEAFFGQGTRLTVV.

This clonotype occurred a few times. The rearrangement links TRBV28 to TRBJ2-7; D is possibly TRBD1 (5 bases). The CDR3 covers 14 residues. In germline, CDR1 is MDHEN, CDR2 SYDVKM. Trimming shortened V by 6 bases and J by 2 bases, and 14 bases separated the two germline ends. Written as DNA, the CDR3 is TGTGCCAGCAGACGAGAGGACACCGCCTACGAGCAGTACTTC. This codes for CASRREDTAYEQYF.

The J gene is TRBJ2-1, the V gene TRBV6-5, with D possibly matching TRBD2 (6 bases). Germline-derived CDR1 and CDR2 are MNHEY and SVGAGI. The V and J ends lost 6 bases and 4 bases respectively, with 22 bases between them. The CDR3 runs to 17 residues. The CDR3 DNA reads TGTGCCAGCAGCCTCTCGACAGCCGGGAGAGCGTACAATGAGCAGTTCTTC. Translated, it gives CASSLSTAGRAYNEQFF.

The table lists this clonotype with a few counts. The chain is built from TRBV4-3 and TRBJ2-1, with D possibly TRBD2 on 5 matching bases. The CDR3 consists of 13 residues. The V and J ends lost 0 bases and 7 bases respectively, with 7 bases between them. Germline CDR1 and CDR2: LGHNA and YSLEER. The CDR3 loop reads CASSQEGGNEQFF. CDR3 nucleotides: TGCGCCAGCAGCCAAGAGGGCGGGAATGAGCAGTTCTTC.

This clonotype was counted only a few times. V and J are TRBV28 and TRBJ2-7; possibly TRBD1 for D (5 bases). The V gene's germline CDR1 is MDHEN and CDR2 SYDVKM. CDR3 size: 15 residues. Deletions cut 2 bases from V and 0 bases from J, with 11 bases between. CDR3 sequence: CASSLGADSSYEQYF. The CDR3 DNA sequence: TGTGCCAGCAGTTTAGGGGCAGACAGCTCCTACGAGCAGTACTTC. Drawing the rest from reference TRBV28 and TRBJ2-7, the complete variable domain is DVKVTQSSRYLVKRTGEKVFLECVQDMDHENMFWYRQDPGLGLRLIYFSYDVKMKEKGDIPEGYSVSREKKERFSLILESASTNQTSMYLCASSLGADSSYEQYFGPGTRLTVT.

This clonotype has a count of ten or more. The chain links TRBV5-1 to TRBJ1-2; D uncertain. Germline loops: CDR1 SGHRS, CDR2 YFSETQ. The V gene lost 4 bases and the J gene lost 12 bases, with 19 bases spanning the gap. The CDR3 has 13 amino acids. The CDR3 region has the DNA TGCGCCAGCAGCCAGGAGGATGTTAAGAAGGACACCTTC. As protein: CASSQEDVKKDTF.

This clonotype has only a few counts. The CDR3 DNA follows: TGCGCCAGCAGCTCATTAGCGGGGCCACCCTACAATGAGCAGTTCTTC. Its protein is CASSSLAGPPYNEQFF. The chain joins TRBV4-1 to TRBJ2-1; 8 bases are shared with TRBD2. Germline loops: CDR1 MGHRA, CDR2 YSYEKL. Trimming cost V 5 bases and J 2 bases; bases outside gene matches: 8. The CDR3 covers 16 residues.

V gene TRBV28 combines with J gene TRBJ1-2; D ambiguous. The V gene's germline CDR1 is MDHEN and CDR2 SYDVKM. The CDR3 has 14 residues. V shed 6 bases and J shed 4 bases, with 15 bases lying between them. CDR3 amino acids: CASRQTVLGYGYTF. CDR3 in DNA: TGTGCCAGCAGACAGACGGTTCTAGGCTATGGCTACACCTTC.

The V gene is TRBV11-2, the J gene TRBJ2-3, with a possible D match to TRBD1 (5 bases). Looked up from germline, CDR1 is SGHAT and CDR2 is FQNNGV. V lost 6 bases and J 4 bases, leaving 20 bases between the germline ends. The CDR3 contains 16 residues. The CDR3 protein is CASSPPLGQDADTQYF. DNA for the CDR3: TGTGCCAGCAGTCCCCCCTTGGGGCAGGACGCAGATACGCAGTATTTT.

The V and J genes are TRBV28 and TRBJ2-1; D is undetermined. This CDR3 has 12 residues. Per germline, CDR1 MDHEN and CDR2 SYDVKM. The V end lost 3 bases, the J end lost 10 bases, and 10 bases lay between the germline ends. The CDR3 bases are TGTGCCAGCAGTTTGGGCACGAGGGAGCAGTTCTTC. Translation: CASSLGTREQFF.

The rearrangement links TRBV25-1 to TRBJ1-1; TRBD1 is a possible D gene (5 bases). CDR1 is MGHDK and CDR2 is SYGVNS in the germline V gene. The CDR3 sequence is 11 residues long. Deletions cut 7 bases from V and 5 bases from J, with 8 bases between. The CDR3, as DNA: TGTGCCAGCACTTGGGGGACTGAAGCTTTCTTT. Translating gives CASTWGTEAFF.

The chain joins TRBV14 to TRBJ2-1, with TRBD2 matching 7 bases. V shed 0 bases and J 3 bases; nucleotides not matched to a gene: 8. CDR1 and CDR2 from the germline V gene are SGHDN and FVKESK. CDR3 length: 17 residues. The CDR3 region is CASSQERWLADYNEQFF. CDR3 DNA sequence: TGTGCCAGCAGCCAAGAGAGGTGGCTAGCGGACTACAATGAGCAGTTCTTC.

V and J are TRBV28 and TRBJ2-5, with no clear D. Germline-derived CDR1 and CDR2 are MDHEN and SYDVKM. The CDR3 consists of 14 residues. With 2 bases removed from V and 5 bases from J, the gap between germline ends came to 12 bases. As DNA, the CDR3 is TGTGCCAGCAGTTTACCCGCCAGACCGGAGACCCAGTACTTC. It encodes CASSLPARPETQYF.

The chain couples TRBV20-1 to TRBJ2-2; 8 nucleotides match TRBD1. This CDR3 is 14 amino acids long. Per germline, CDR1 DFQATT and CDR2 SNEGSKA (reference sequence). With 6 bases clipped from V and 10 bases from J, the junction kept 13 bases outside the gene matches. The CDR3 DNA is TGCAGTGCCCCGGATTGGGACAGGCCCTCGGAGCTGTTTTTT. This translates into CSAPDWDRPSELFF.

The table lists this clonotype with a few counts. The genes are TRBV24-1 and TRBJ1-3; D possibly corresponds to TRBD1 (5 bases). V gave up 7 bases and J gave up 0 bases, with 6 bases separating them. The CDR3 spans 13 residues. Germline V gene lookup returns CDR1 KGHDR and CDR2 SFDVKD. The chain's CDR3 is CATSDSSGNTIYF. The CDR3 bases are TGTGCCACCAGCGACAGCTCTGGAAACACCATATATTTT.

At least ten counts were recorded for this clonotype. The V gene is TRBV4-1, the J gene TRBJ1-1; the D gene is possibly TRBD1 (6 bases). The CDR3 length is 13 residues. Germline V CDR1 and CDR2: MGHRA, YSYEKL. With 4 bases removed from V and 4 bases from J, the gap between germline ends came to 10 bases. The CDR3 nucleotides read TGCGCCAGCAGCCGGACAGTAGGCACTGAAGCTTTCTTT. This translates into CASSRTVGTEAFF.

This clonotype is a singleton in its sample. The genes are TRBV28 and TRBJ2-7; possibly TRBD2 for D (6 bases). The CDR3 covers 15 residues. Germline V gene lookup returns CDR1 MDHEN and CDR2 SYDVKM. V gave up 6 bases and J gave up 1 base, with 16 bases separating them. In DNA, the CDR3 is TGTGCCAGCAGAGACCCCCGGGACTTTTCCTACGAGCAGTACTTC. As protein: CASRDPRDFSYEQYF.

This clonotype was observed a handful of times. The chain couples TRBV25-1 to TRBJ2-5; D tentatively reads TRBD1 or TRBD2 (6 bases each). Germline CDR1 and CDR2: MGHDK and SYGVNS. The CDR3 loop spans 15 amino acids. CDR3 residues: CAGVVGGGYQETQYF. CDR3 DNA sequence: TGTGCGGGGGTTGTAGGGGGAGGTTACCAAGAGACCCAGTACTTC.

The chain carries TRBV20-1 and TRBJ1-2; D is unclear. The CDR3 runs to 13 residues. CDR1 and CDR2 from the germline V gene are DFQATT and SNEGSKA (reference sequence). V gave up 3 bases and J gave up 4 bases, with 12 bases separating them. The DNA for the CDR3 is TGCAGTGCTAGCAGTGAGCGTCTCTATGGCTACACCTTC. It yields the protein CSASSERLYGYTF.